This TCR beta chain originates from a study of T-cell memory formation after mild COVID-19. Comments on this clonotype: As yet, its antigen is unknown.

TCR alpha and TCR beta cDNA libraries with sample barcodes and UMIs came from 5'RACE using constant-segment primers. TCRdb re-analysed the 5' RACE reads in MiXCR, keeping a single row per CDR3 protein. The table records under 400,000 distinct CDR3 sequences, roughly 20% of them present only once. The germline gives CDR1 ENHRY, CDR2 SYGVKD. This CDR3 has 14 residues. V shed 6 bases and J shed 2 bases, with 14 bases lying between them. Points from the study as a whole: SARS-CoV-2 specificity was not confirmed for second-wave clones peaking on day 37. CD4/CD8 balance held among clones contracting day 15 to 85, and later expanders leaned CD4+.

The genes are TRBV10-3 and TRBJ2-7; D is possibly TRBD1 (6 bases). Sequenced material: PBMCs or a T cell subset sorted from them (not recorded which). The clonotype comes from an adult woman who had mild COVID-19 (a few samples of this study predate the infection). Cell type and time point are not known. The CDR3: CAISPGQIPYEQYF. The CDR3 nucleotides read TGTGCCATCAGCCCCGGACAGATCCCCTACGAGCAGTACTTC.